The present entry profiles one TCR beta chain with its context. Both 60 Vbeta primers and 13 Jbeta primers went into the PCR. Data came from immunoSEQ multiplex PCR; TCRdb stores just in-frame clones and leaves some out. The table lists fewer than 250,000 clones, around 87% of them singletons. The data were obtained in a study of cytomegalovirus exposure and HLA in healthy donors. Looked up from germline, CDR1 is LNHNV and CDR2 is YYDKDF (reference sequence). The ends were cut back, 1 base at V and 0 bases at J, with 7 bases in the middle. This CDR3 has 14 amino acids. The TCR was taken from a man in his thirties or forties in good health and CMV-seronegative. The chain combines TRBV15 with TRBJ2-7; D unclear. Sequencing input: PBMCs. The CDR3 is CATSRVVNSYEQYF. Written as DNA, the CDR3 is TGTGCCACCAGCAGAGTAGTAAACTCCTACGAGCAGTACTTC.